The clone carrying this TCR beta chain was recorded many times. The sample belongs to a study of T cells in Graves' hyperthyroidism and ophthalmopathy. Trimming shortened V by 5 bases and J by 6 bases, and 17 bases separated the two germline ends. The CDR3 has 15 residues. CDR1 is LNHDA and CDR2 is SQIVND in the germline V gene (reference sequence). Sampled blood dates from first hyperthyroidism diagnosis, and it precedes any ophthalmopathy symptoms. Amplified TCR beta CDR3 regions came from RNA transcripts. The HTBI set primed first-round TCR CDR3 RT-PCR. TCRdb independently ran MiXCR on the multiplex PCR reads; one entry per CDR3 protein. The sample shows nearly 600,000 distinct CDR3 sequences, about 15% of them seen only once.

The source material was blood. The chain recombines TRBV19 with TRBJ1-5, with D perhaps TRBD1 (6 bases). This clonotype originated in a woman in her 30s with Graves' hyperthyroidism that later progressed to Graves' ophthalmopathy. This CDR3 reads CASSGYGGAGQPQHF. The DNA for the CDR3 is TGTGCCAGTAGTGGATACGGGGGGGCTGGTCAGCCCCAGCATTTT.